The clone carrying this T cell receptor beta chain came up many times. The data were taken from a study of T-cell reconstitution after alpha-beta-depleted transplantation in children. This sample's TCRbeta library carried unique molecular identifier barcodes. TCRdb reanalysed the PCR reads using MiXCR and keeps one entry per CDR3 protein. This table has some 200,000 distinct CDR3 sequences, more than 7.5% appearing once. The specimen comprised PBMCs from the stem cell graft donor, sampled from the stem cell graft. The sequence came from a human donor who donated a stem cell graft to a child with SCID.

The CDR3 loop reads CASSLSAGTEAFF. As DNA, the CDR3 is TGTGCCAGCAGTTTAAGTGCAGGCACTGAAGCTTTCTTT. The J gene is TRBJ1-1, the V gene TRBV12-3 or TRBV12-4; D not resolved. The V end was cut by 2 bases, the J end by 4 bases, with 8 bases between. This CDR3 spans 13 amino acids.